This TCR beta chain was sequenced in a study of shared clonotypes between healthy human individuals. Overall study results and limits: Larger estimated richness was generally seen in naive subsets than in memory subsets. A small donor pool kept down the genetic and exposure-history diversity that was represented.

Sequencing used immunoSEQ multiplex PCR; TCRdb keeps in-frame clones, though not all of them. The data contain more than 2,000,000 clones, 85% to 95% of them singletons. Subsets obtained from CD4+ cells comprised CD45RA+ naive and CD45RA-negative memory cells. The CDR3 is 12 residues long. Germline loops: CDR1 SSHAT, CDR2 FNYEAQ (reference sequence). On this clone: Its matching antigen is unknown. At one end, the junction sequence differs from germline, possibly due to a read error.

The sample consisted of naive CD4+ T cells sorted from blood. Regarding subset: CD45RA+ positively selected. This clonotype was sampled from a man aged 18 to 29 in good health. The chain links TRBV7-7 to TRBJ2-5; TRBD2 is a possible D gene (5 bases). The CDR3 protein is CASSLEAGTQYF. CDR3 sequence (DNA): TGTGCTAGCAGCTTAGAGGCGGGGACCCAGTACTTC.